This T cell receptor beta chain was recorded in a study of control samples from healthy donors and cancer patients. The table came from immunoSEQ multiplex PCR; TCRdb's copy has only in-frame clones and leaves some out. The sample records around 250,000 clones, roughly four fifths being singletons. V lost 1 base and J lost 2, with 14 bases in between. This CDR3 is 16 amino acids long. CDR1 is SGHRS and CDR2 is YFSETQ in the germline V gene. The sample consisted of PBMCs. This sequence originates from a woman between 55 and 75 years old with lung cancer. This chain uses TRBV5-1 with TRBJ2-3; the D is unclear. The CDR3: CASSLKAGYSTDTQYF. The CDR3 nucleotides are TGCGCCAGCAGCTTGAAGGCAGGCTATTCCACAGATACGCAGTATTTT.